This TCR beta chain was sequenced in a study of T-cell memory formation after mild COVID-19. General study findings and limits: Researchers found some responding clones in pre-infection memory, a sign that cross-reactive memory joined.

TCRdb ran MiXCR on the 5' RACE reads and lists one entry per CDR3 protein. The sample holds about 410,000 distinct CDR3 sequences; under 25% are singletons and the top ten take over 10%. Points on this clonotype: The antigen remains unidentified.

This CDR3 is 14 amino acids long. V was cut by 3 bases and J by 0 bases, with 9 bases left in between. This chain links TRBV12-3 or TRBV12-4 with TRBJ2-7; D might be TRBD2 (5 bases). This sequence originates from an adult woman who had mild COVID-19 (a few samples of this study predate the infection). Cell type and time point are not known. Sequencing input: PBMCs or a T cell subset sorted from them (not recorded which). The CDR3 sequence: CASSLRRLSYEQYF. CDR3 nucleotides: TGTGCCAGCAGTTTGCGGAGGCTCTCCTACGAGCAGTACTTC.